These T cell receptor beta chains were read from a single sample in a study of human T cells and chemical hapten exposure. Via MiXCR, TCRdb re-called the RACE reads, giving one row per CDR3 protein. The data contain some 91,000 distinct CDR3 sequences, 25% to 35% of them singletons. The specimen was whole blood, collected in connection with sensitization to the hapten diphenylcyclopropenone (DPC). The receptors come from a man in his forties with alopecia areata. Some clones in this sample may be carry-over from other donors' samples. Each CDR3 is given with its conserved first and last residue. The order of the fields is D gene, clone size, CDR3 length, J gene, V gene, CDR3 protein, CDR3 DNA. D genes are given only for firm matches. A row's size may be missing; if present it is once, few, many or a size class.

D: NA
size: NA
length: 16
J: TRBJ1-1
V: TRBV12-3/TRBV12-4
CDR3: CASSLALTGLDTEAFF
DNA: TGTGCCAGCAGTTTAGCCTTAACAGGGTTGGACACTGAAGCTTTCTTT

D: NA
size: NA
length: 14
J: TRBJ2-5
V: TRBV27
CDR3: CASSTRRAGETQYF
DNA: TGTGCCAGCAGTACCCGCAGGGCTGGGGAGACCCAGTACTTC

D: NA
size: NA
length: 15
J: TRBJ2-3
V: TRBV5-1
CDR3: CASSFGTLSTDTQYF
DNA: TGCGCCAGCAGCTTCGGAACGCTTAGCACAGATACGCAGTATTTT

D: NA
size: few
length: 14
J: TRBJ1-1
V: TRBV24-1
CDR3: CATTAGGLNTEAFF
DNA: TGTGCCACCACCGCCGGGGGCTTGAACACTGAAGCTTTCTTT

D: NA
size: few
length: 18
J: TRBJ1-5
V: TRBV6-5
CDR3: CASSVRLPAPYSNQPQHF
DNA: TGTGCCAGCAGTGTCCGACTCCCCGCCCCGTATAGCAATCAGCCCCAGCATTTT

D: NA
size: NA
length: 15
J: TRBJ2-2
V: TRBV15
CDR3: CATSRDISGTGELFF
DNA: TGTGCCACCAGCAGAGACATATCAGGGACCGGGGAGCTGTTTTTT

D: NA
size: NA
length: 13
J: TRBJ1-5
V: TRBV13
CDR3: CASSLIRDQPQHF
DNA: TGTGCCAGCAGCCTTATTCGCGATCAGCCCCAGCATTTT

D: NA
size: few
length: 15
J: TRBJ2-3
V: TRBV12-3/TRBV12-4
CDR3: CASSSRDGAGDTQYF
DNA: TGTGCCAGCAGTTCCCGGGACGGAGCCGGGGATACGCAGTATTTT

D: NA
size: few
length: 11
J: TRBJ2-5
V: TRBV25-1
CDR3: CASSERSTQYF
DNA: TGTGCCAGCAGTGAACGTTCGACCCAGTATTTC

D: NA
size: few
length: 19
J: TRBJ1-5
V: TRBV10-3
CDR3: CAISERGAGRGNSNQPQHF
DNA: TGTGCCATCAGTGAGCGCGGGGCAGGGAGGGGTAATAGCAATCAGCCCCAGCATTTT

D: NA
size: NA
length: 17
J: TRBJ1-6
V: TRBV10-3
CDR3: CAISDRDRSSYNSPLHF
DNA: TGTGCCATCAGCGATAGAGACAGGAGCTCCTATAATTCACCCCTCCACTTT

D: TRBD2
size: NA
length: 14
J: TRBJ2-1
V: TRBV6-4
CDR3: CASSGLAGAGEQFF
DNA: TGTGCCAGCAGTGGACTAGCGGGAGCGGGTGAGCAGTTCTTC

D: TRBD1
size: NA
length: 15
J: TRBJ1-1
V: TRBV5-4
CDR3: CASSFGGQGDTEAFF
DNA: TGTGCCAGCAGCTTTGGGGGACAGGGGGACACTGAAGCTTTCTTT

D: TRBD2
size: NA
length: 15
J: TRBJ2-5
V: TRBV5-4
CDR3: CASSQELAEQETQYF
DNA: TGTGCCAGCAGCCAGGAACTAGCGGAACAAGAGACCCAGTACTTC

D: TRBD1
size: NA
length: 13
J: TRBJ2-5
V: TRBV5-5
CDR3: CASSGDRGETQYF
DNA: TGTGCCAGCAGCGGGGACAGGGGCGAGACCCAGTACTTC

D: NA
size: NA
length: 14
J: TRBJ1-5
V: TRBV6-1
CDR3: CASTQNGFKEPQHF
DNA: TGTGCCAGCACCCAGAATGGGTTCAAGGAGCCCCAGCATTTT

D: TRBD1
size: few
length: 15
J: TRBJ2-1
V: TRBV20-1
CDR3: CSASTWADRPGEQFF
DNA: TGCAGTGCTAGTACATGGGCGGACAGGCCGGGAGAGCAGTTCTTC

D: TRBD2
size: few
length: 16
J: TRBJ2-1
V: TRBV4-1
CDR3: CASSPLGGSPYNEQFF
DNA: TGCGCCAGCAGCCCCCTGGGCGGGAGCCCCTACAATGAGCAGTTCTTC

D: TRBD1
size: NA
length: 13
J: TRBJ2-5
V: TRBV11-2
CDR3: CATDRDRGETQYF
DNA: TGTGCCACCGACCGGGACAGGGGAGAGACCCAGTACTTC

D: TRBD2
size: NA
length: 15
J: TRBJ2-5
V: TRBV28
CDR3: CASSPRGTTKETQYF
DNA: TGTGCCAGCAGTCCTCGAGGGACTACCAAAGAGACCCAGTACTTC

D: TRBD1
size: NA
length: 14
J: TRBJ1-3
V: TRBV4-3
CDR3: CASSPGQGWDTIYF
DNA: TGCGCCAGCAGCCCGGGACAGGGCTGGGATACCATATATTTT

D: NA
size: few
length: 11
J: TRBJ2-3
V: TRBV20-1
CDR3: CSAPTGSTQYF
DNA: TGCAGTGCCCCGACGGGGAGTACGCAGTATTTT

D: NA
size: NA
length: 14
J: TRBJ1-5
V: TRBV9
CDR3: CASSVGTDNQPQHF
DNA: TGTGCCAGCAGCGTAGGGACAGATAATCAGCCCCAGCATTTT

D: TRBD2
size: few
length: 14
J: TRBJ2-1
V: TRBV12-3/TRBV12-4
CDR3: CASSSGLRYNEQFF
DNA: TGTGCCAGCAGTTCGGGACTACGCTACAATGAGCAGTTCTTC

D: NA
size: NA
length: 17
J: TRBJ1-6
V: TRBV9
CDR3: CASSVASGGRMNSPLHF
DNA: TGTGCCAGCAGCGTAGCTTCCGGCGGCAGGATGAATTCACCCCTCCACTTT

D: NA
size: NA
length: 16
J: TRBJ1-2
V: TRBV25-1
CDR3: CASSDQISGSNYGYTF
DNA: TGTGCCAGCAGTGACCAGATAAGCGGGTCTAACTATGGCTACACCTTC